The rows below give T cell receptor beta chains drawn from one sample of a study of blood T cell repertoires in COVID-19. The assay was immunoSEQ multiplex PCR, and TCRdb's table has in-frame clones only and misses some. This table has about 230,000 clones, around 85% appearing once. Sequenced sample: peripheral blood. The receptor source for this set is a woman at least 80 years old with acute or convalescent COVID-19. The CDR3 runs from the conserved cysteine through the conserved F or W. D genes are given only for firm matches. Not every row has a clone size; where given, it reads once, few, many or a size class.

v_call	d_call	clone_size	j_call	cdr3_nt	cdr3_aa
TRBV6-5	NA	NA	TRBJ1-4	TGTGCCAGCAGTTACGGTGGGCCCCCAAATGAAAAACTGTTTTTT	CASSYGGPPNEKLFF
TRBV19	TRBD1	NA	TRBJ2-7	TGTGCCAGTAGTATAAGCCTAACGACAGGGGAATACCACGAGCAGTACTTC	CASSISLTTGEYHEQYF
TRBV4-2	TRBD2	NA	TRBJ2-2	TGTGCCAGCAGCCAAGGGGACGGACTAGCGGGGTTCACCGGGGAGCTGTTTTTT	CASSQGDGLAGFTGELFF
TRBV7-2	NA	NA	TRBJ2-1	TGTGCCAGCAGCTCACAAAACAGGAAGTCAGGCAATGAGCAGTTCTTC	CASSSQNRKSGNEQFF
TRBV7-3	NA	NA	TRBJ2-3	TGTGCCAGCAGCGAACAAGATACGCAGTATTTT	CASSEQDTQYF
TRBV19	NA	NA	TRBJ1-2	TGTGCCAGTAGTATTTGGACTGCCAGTGAAAACTATGGCTACACCTTC	CASSIWTASENYGYTF
TRBV5-1	TRBD1	once	TRBJ1-1	TGCGCCAGCAGCCCCTACTACCGGACAGGGGGAAACACTGAAGCTTTCTTT	CASSPYYRTGGNTEAFF
TRBV5-5	NA	few	TRBJ2-6	TGTGCCAGCAGCCCGAGGACAGTCGAGAGCTCTGGGGCCAACGTCCTGACTTTC	CASSPRTVESSGANVLTF
TRBV29-1	NA	NA	TRBJ2-1	TGCAGCGTTCGGCGGGGCCGGGGTGGCTACAATGAGCAGTTCTTC	CSVRRGRGGYNEQFF
TRBV7-2	NA	NA	TRBJ1-2	TGTGCCAGCAGCTTAGCGCTCGGGGGGGGCGATTCCTATGGCTACACCTTC	CASSLALGGGDSYGYTF
TRBV23-1	TRBD1	few	TRBJ1-5	TGCGCCAGTCTTCGGACAGGGAGAAGCAATCAGCCCCAGCATTTT	CASLRTGRSNQPQHF
TRBV29-1	TRBD2	NA	TRBJ2-1	TGCAGCGTAGGCACCGACCGACTAGCGGGGACCTACAATGAGCAGTTCTTC	CSVGTDRLAGTYNEQFF
TRBV18	NA	NA	TRBJ2-1	TGTGCCAGCTCACCACTTGAGGTGGCGCCCAATGAGCAGTTCTTC	CASSPLEVAPNEQFF
TRBV19	TRBD1	NA	TRBJ1-6	TGTGCCAGTAGTGCGACAGGGGGTAGTTCACCCCTCCACTTT	CASSATGGSSPLHF
TRBV2	NA	NA	TRBJ2-1	TGTGCCAGCAAAGACGCTCCAGGGTACAATGAGCAGTTCTTC	CASKDAPGYNEQFF
TRBV2	NA	NA	TRBJ2-2	TGTGCCAGCAGGGGGGCCTGGGGCACCGGGGAGCTGTTTTTT	CASRGAWGTGELFF
TRBV9	TRBD2	NA	TRBJ2-1	TGTGCCAGCAGCGAAACTAGCGGGAGCTACAATGAGCAGTTCTTC	CASSETSGSYNEQFF
TRBV21-1	NA	NA	TRBJ1-1	TGTGCCAGCAGCCCCCGGGGGAGGCTGAACACTGAAGCTTTCTTT	CASSPRGRLNTEAFF
TRBV7-2	NA	once	TRBJ1-6	TGTGCCAGCAGCTTAGGACAGGTTAATTCACCCCTCCACTTT	CASSLGQVNSPLHF
TRBV7-8	TRBD2	NA	TRBJ2-7	TGTGCCAGCAGCAGGACTAGCGGGAGTGAGCAGTACTTC	CASSRTSGSEQYF
TRBV5-6	NA	NA	TRBJ2-1	TGTGCCAGCAGCCCCATTCGGAGCGGGCAGGCCAAGCATGAGCAGTTCTTC	CASSPIRSGQAKHEQFF
TRBV14	TRBD2	NA	TRBJ2-1	TGTGCCAGCAGCCAAGATTGGACTAGCGGGAGGCTGCTACATCGTCTCAATGAGCAGTTCTTC	CASSQDWTSGRLLHRLNEQFF
TRBV14	NA	NA	TRBJ1-1	TGTGCCAGCAGCCAAGTGGGCAGGGGACGTGGCACTGAAGCTTTCTTT	CASSQVGRGRGTEAFF
TRBV2	NA	once	TRBJ2-7	TGTGCCAGCAGTGAAGGATCGGGACTCGGCGAGCAGTACTTC	CASSEGSGLGEQYF
TRBV2	TRBD1	few	TRBJ2-3	TGTGCCAGCAGTGAAACAGGGGTTTTGCCAGATACGCAGTATTTT	CASSETGVLPDTQYF
TRBV7-8	NA	once	TRBJ2-5	TGTGCCAGCAGCCGTAAACCGACAGGCCTGTACCAAGAGACCCAGTACTTC	CASSRKPTGLYQETQYF
TRBV2	TRBD2	NA	TRBJ2-1	TGTGCCAGCAGTGTAGAACTAGCGGGAGTATGGTTCTTC	CASSVELAGVWFF
TRBV24-1	NA	NA	TRBJ1-2	TGTGCCACCAGTGATGGGGGCCTATATGGCTACACCTTC	CATSDGGLYGYTF
TRBV4-1	NA	NA	TRBJ1-2	TGCGCCAGCAGCCAAGAAGGTACCGGGGGGAACTATGGCTACACCTTC	CASSQEGTGGNYGYTF
TRBV5-1	NA	NA	TRBJ1-2	TGCGCCAGCAGCTTGGGGCTCAGATTTAACTATGGCTACACCTTC	CASSLGLRFNYGYTF
TRBV6-1	NA	NA	TRBJ2-1	TGTGCCAGCAGTGAACCCGGACAGTACAATGAGCAGTTCTTC	CASSEPGQYNEQFF
TRBV11-3	TRBD2	NA	TRBJ2-1	TGTGCCAGCAGCTTACTAGCGGGGGGGGAGTATGAGCAGTTCTTC	CASSLLAGGEYEQFF
TRBV10-3	NA	NA	TRBJ1-2	TGTGCCATCAGTTTAACAGGGAATGGCTACACCTTC	CAISLTGNGYTF
TRBV30	TRBD1	once	TRBJ1-3	TGTGCCTGGAGTTTTGGGACAGAAGGAAACACCATATATTTT	CAWSFGTEGNTIYF
TRBV12-5	NA	NA	TRBJ1-5	TGTGCTAGGAGGGCCGACAGGAACTGGGAGAATCAGCCCCAGCATTTT	CARRADRNWENQPQHF
TRBV2	NA	NA	TRBJ1-5	TGTGCCAGCAGTGAAGCGCTGGGCCAGAGCAATCAGCCCCAGCATTTT	CASSEALGQSNQPQHF
TRBV11-2	TRBD2	few	TRBJ2-3	TGTGCCAGCAGCCGCCGACTAGCGGGAGCAGATACGCAGTATTTT	CASSRRLAGADTQYF
TRBV28	TRBD1	NA	TRBJ1-2	TGTGCCAGCACTCTTATAGCAGGGGGCTATGGCTACACCTTC	CASTLIAGGYGYTF
TRBV21-1	NA	NA	TRBJ2-3	TGTGCCTGGGCTAGCCTCTATCGCACAGATACGCAGTATTTT	CAWASLYRTDTQYF
TRBV3-1/TRBV3-2	TRBD2	NA	TRBJ2-7	TGTGCCAGCAGCCAGCGGGGGGGAAGGGAGCAGTACTTC	CASSQRGGREQYF
TRBV7-9	TRBD1	NA	TRBJ1-6	TGTGCCAGCAGCTTAGACAGGGGCTTCGATAATTCACCCCTCCACTTT	CASSLDRGFDNSPLHF
TRBV7-6	NA	NA	TRBJ2-5	TGTGCCAGCAGCTTAGAAGCCGGGTTTGAAGAGACCCAGTACTTC	CASSLEAGFEETQYF
TRBV3-1/TRBV3-2	TRBD2	NA	TRBJ2-7	TGTGCCAGCAGCCAAGGCTTGGGGGGGTCCGGGGAGCAGTACTTC	CASSQGLGGSGEQYF
TRBV5-1	NA	NA	TRBJ1-2	TGCGCCAGCAGCTTGGAGTACAGCAGAAACTATGGCTACACCTTC	CASSLEYSRNYGYTF
TRBV7-2	TRBD1	NA	TRBJ2-4	TGTGCCAGCAGCTCCCGGACAGGGTGGAGCATTCAGTACTTC	CASSSRTGWSIQYF
TRBV2	NA	NA	TRBJ1-2	TGTGCCAGCGCCAAGGGGGACACCTTTAACTATGGCTACACCTTC	CASAKGDTFNYGYTF
TRBV12-3/TRBV12-4	NA	NA	TRBJ1-3	TGTGCCGGAGGATTGGGAAACACCATATATTTT	CAGGLGNTIYF
TRBV27	TRBD2	NA	TRBJ2-7	TGTGCCAGCAGAAATAGCGGGAGGGCCTACGAGCAGTACTTC	CASRNSGRAYEQYF
TRBV7-8	NA	NA	TRBJ2-7	TGTGCCAGCAGCTCACCTCCCCGGGACTACGAGCAGTACTTC	CASSSPPRDYEQYF